Below are 2 T cell receptor beta chains sequenced from a single sample in a study of regulatory T cells in long-lasting Graves disease. As for time point: persistent/refractory GD, antithyroid drugs over 5 years with positive TRAb. The authors made the TCR library using RNA they extracted from PBMCs. Library construction for TCR beta used iRepertoire HTBI primers and Arm-PCR of CDR3 regions. TCRdb independently ran MiXCR on the multiplex PCR reads; one entry per CDR3 protein. The sample holds around 500,000 distinct CDR3 sequences, less than 25% seen once. Sequencing used peripheral blood mononuclear cells (PBMCs), obtained when the disease was refractory, from a patient treated with antithyroid drugs. Source of these receptors: a female donor with Graves disease.

The table lists this clonotype with a few counts. J is TRBJ1-5 and V is TRBV12-3 or TRBV12-4; the D gene is possibly TRBD1 (5 bases). V was cut by 7 bases and J by 3 bases, with 16 bases left in between. CDR3 length: 15 residues. The CDR3: CASTPGGDLNQPQHF. The CDR3, as DNA: TGTGCCAGCACTCCCGGGGGGGACCTCAATCAGCCCCAGCATTTT.

Remarks on this clonotype: A far bigger clonotype differs at one base, so this is likely a read error. The chain recombines TRBV7-3 with TRBJ1-2; D ambiguous. Germline V lookup: CDR1 SGHTA, CDR2 FQGTGA. This CDR3 contains 14 residues. CDR3 residues: CAGSFHGTNYGYTF. For the CDR3, the DNA is TGTGCCGGCAGCTTTCACGGAACTAACTATGGCTACACCTTC.